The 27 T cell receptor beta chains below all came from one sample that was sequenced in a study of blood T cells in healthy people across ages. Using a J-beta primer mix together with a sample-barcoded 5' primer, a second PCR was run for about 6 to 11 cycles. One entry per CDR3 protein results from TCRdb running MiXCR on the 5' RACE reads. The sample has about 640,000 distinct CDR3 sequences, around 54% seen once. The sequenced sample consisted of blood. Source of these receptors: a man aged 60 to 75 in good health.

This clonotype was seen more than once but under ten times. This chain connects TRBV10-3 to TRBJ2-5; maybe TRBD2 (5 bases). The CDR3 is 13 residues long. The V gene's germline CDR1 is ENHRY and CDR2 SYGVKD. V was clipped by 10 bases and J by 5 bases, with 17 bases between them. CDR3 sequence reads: CATTDGVGETQYF. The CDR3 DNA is TGTGCCACGACGGACGGGGTGGGGGAGACCCAGTACTTC.

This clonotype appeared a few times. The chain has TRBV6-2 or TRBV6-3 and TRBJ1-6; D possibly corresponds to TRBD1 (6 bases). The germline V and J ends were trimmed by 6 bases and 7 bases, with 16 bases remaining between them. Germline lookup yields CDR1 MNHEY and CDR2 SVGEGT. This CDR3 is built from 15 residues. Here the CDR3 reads CASRPTPTGNSPLHF. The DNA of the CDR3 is TGTGCCAGCAGACCTACTCCGACAGGCAATTCACCCCTCCACTTT.

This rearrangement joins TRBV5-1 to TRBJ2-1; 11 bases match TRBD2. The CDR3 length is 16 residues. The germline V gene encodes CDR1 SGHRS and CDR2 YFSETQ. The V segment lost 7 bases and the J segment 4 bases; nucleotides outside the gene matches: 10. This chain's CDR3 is CASSVSSSGGYNEQFF. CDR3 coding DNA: TGCGCCAGCTCCGTTAGTTCTAGCGGGGGGTACAATGAGCAGTTCTTC.

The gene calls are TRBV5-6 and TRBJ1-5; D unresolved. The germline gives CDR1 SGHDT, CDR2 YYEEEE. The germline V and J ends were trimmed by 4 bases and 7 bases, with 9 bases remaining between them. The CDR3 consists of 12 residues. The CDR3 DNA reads TGTGCCAGCAGCCGGAGGGAGCAGCCCCAGCATTTT. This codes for CASSRREQPQHF. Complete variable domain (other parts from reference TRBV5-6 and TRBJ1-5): DAGVTQSPTHLIKTRGQQVTLRCSPKSGHDTVSWYQQALGQGPQFIFQYYEEEERQRGNFPDRFSGHQFPNYSSELNVNALLLGDSALYLCASSRREQPQHFGDGTRLSIL.

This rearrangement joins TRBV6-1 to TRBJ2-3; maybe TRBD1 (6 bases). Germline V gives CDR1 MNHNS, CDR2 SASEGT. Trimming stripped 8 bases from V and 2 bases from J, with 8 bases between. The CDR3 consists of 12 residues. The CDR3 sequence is CASQGTTDTQYF. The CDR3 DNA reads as TGTGCCAGCCAGGGGACCACAGATACGCAGTATTTT.

The CDR3 loop reads CASSLERGPRETQYF. As DNA, the CDR3 is TGTGCCAGCAGTTTGGAGCGGGGGCCCCGGGAGACCCAGTACTTC. The rearrangement links TRBV12-3 or TRBV12-4 to TRBJ2-5, with 8 bases fitting TRBD2. With 3 bases clipped from V and 5 bases from J, the junction kept 8 bases outside the gene matches. The CDR3 totals 15 residues.

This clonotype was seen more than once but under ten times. The chain's CDR3 is CAISDQGGNYGYTF. Written as DNA, the CDR3 is TGTGCCATCAGTGACCAGGGGGGGAACTATGGCTACACCTTC. This sequence joins TRBV10-3 and TRBJ1-2, with TRBD1 identical over 7 bases. The germline gives CDR1 ENHRY, CDR2 SYGVKD. V shed 3 bases, J shed 2 bases, and the junction held 3 bases outside the gene matches. This CDR3 has 14 amino acids.

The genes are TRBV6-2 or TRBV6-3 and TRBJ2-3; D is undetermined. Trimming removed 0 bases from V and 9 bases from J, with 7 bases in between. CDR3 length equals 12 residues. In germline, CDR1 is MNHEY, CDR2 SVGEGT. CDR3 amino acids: CASSYSAITQYF. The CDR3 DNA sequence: TGTGCCAGCAGTTACTCGGCGATCACGCAGTATTTT.

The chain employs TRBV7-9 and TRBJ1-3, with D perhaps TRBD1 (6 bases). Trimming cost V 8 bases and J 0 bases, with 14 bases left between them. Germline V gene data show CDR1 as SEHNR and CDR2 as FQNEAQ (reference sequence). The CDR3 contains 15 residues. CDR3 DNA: TGTGCCAGCGCACGGACAGATTCCTCTGGAAACACCATATATTTT. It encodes CASARTDSSGNTIYF.

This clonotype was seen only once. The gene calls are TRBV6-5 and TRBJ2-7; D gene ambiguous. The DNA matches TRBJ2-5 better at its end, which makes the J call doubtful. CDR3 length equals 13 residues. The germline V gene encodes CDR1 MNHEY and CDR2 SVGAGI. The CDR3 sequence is CASSRMVSRTQYF. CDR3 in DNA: TGTGCCAGCAGTCGGATGGTGAGTCGGACCCAGTACTTC.

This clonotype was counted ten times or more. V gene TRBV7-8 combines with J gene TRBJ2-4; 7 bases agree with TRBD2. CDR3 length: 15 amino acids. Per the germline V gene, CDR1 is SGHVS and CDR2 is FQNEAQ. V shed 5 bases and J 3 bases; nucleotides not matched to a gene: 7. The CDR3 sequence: CASSGEGLGKNIQYF. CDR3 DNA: TGTGCCAGCAGCGGGGAGGGATTGGGCAAAAACATTCAGTACTTC.

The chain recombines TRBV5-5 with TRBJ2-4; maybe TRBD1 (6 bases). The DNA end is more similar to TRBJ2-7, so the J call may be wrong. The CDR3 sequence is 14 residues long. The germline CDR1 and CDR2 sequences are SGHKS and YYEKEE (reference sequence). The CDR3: CASSSTTGLGEQYF. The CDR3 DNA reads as TGTGCCAGCAGCTCAACGACAGGTTTAGGCGAGCAGTACTTC.

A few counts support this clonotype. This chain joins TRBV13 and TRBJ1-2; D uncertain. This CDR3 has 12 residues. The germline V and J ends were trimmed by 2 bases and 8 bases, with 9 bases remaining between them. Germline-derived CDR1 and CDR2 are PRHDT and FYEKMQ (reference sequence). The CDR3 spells CASSLKGWGYTF. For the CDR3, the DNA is TGTGCCAGCAGCTTAAAGGGTTGGGGCTACACCTTC.

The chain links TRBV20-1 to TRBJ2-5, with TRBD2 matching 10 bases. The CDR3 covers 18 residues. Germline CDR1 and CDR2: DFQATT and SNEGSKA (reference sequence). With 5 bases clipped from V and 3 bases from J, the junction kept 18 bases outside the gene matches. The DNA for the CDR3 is TGCAGTGCTCTCGGCGGTCGGGTAGCGGGGGGCCTTGAAGAGACCCAGTACTTC. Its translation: CSALGGRVAGGLEETQYF.

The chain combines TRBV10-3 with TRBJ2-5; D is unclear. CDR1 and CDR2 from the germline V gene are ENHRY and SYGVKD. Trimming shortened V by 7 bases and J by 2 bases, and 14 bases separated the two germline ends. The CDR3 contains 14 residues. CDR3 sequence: CAITRAPGQETQYF. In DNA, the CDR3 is TGTGCCATCACCCGCGCCCCCGGGCAAGAGACCCAGTACTTC.

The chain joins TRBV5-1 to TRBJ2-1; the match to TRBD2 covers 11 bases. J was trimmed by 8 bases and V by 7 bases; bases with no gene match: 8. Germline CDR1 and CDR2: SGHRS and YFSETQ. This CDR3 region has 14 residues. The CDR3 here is CASGGTSGTDEQFF. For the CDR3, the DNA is TGCGCCAGCGGGGGGACTAGCGGAACCGATGAGCAGTTCTTC.

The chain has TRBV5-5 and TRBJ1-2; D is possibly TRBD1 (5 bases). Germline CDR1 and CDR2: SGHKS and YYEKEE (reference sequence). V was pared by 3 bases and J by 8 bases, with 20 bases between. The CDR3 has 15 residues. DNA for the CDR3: TGTGCCAGCAGCTCACGGGACGCTCCTCCGGGGGGCTACACCTTC. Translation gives CASSSRDAPPGGYTF.

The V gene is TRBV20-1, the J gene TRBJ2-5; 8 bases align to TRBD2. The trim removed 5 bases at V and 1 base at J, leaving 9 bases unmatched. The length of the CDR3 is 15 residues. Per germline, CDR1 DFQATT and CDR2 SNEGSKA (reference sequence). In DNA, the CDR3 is TGCAGTGCTTTGGGGACTAGGTCAGCCCAAGAGACCCAGTACTTC. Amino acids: CSALGTRSAQETQYF.

The CDR3 sequence is CASSPGIGAYEQYF. The CDR3 bases are TGCGCCAGCAGCCCAGGGATCGGGGCATACGAGCAGTACTTC. The chain is built from TRBV5-1 and TRBJ2-7; tentatively, D is TRBD1 or TRBD2 (5 bases each). The ends were cut back, 4 bases at V and 4 bases at J, with 15 bases in the middle. Germline V gives CDR1 SGHRS, CDR2 YFSETQ. The CDR3 covers 14 residues.

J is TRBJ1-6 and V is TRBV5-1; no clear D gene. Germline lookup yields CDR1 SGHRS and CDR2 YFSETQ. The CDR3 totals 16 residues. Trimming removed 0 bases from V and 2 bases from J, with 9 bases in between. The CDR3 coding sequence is TGCGCCAGCAGCTTGGGAGAAAGGGCCTATAATTCACCCCTCCACTTT. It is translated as CASSLGERAYNSPLHF.

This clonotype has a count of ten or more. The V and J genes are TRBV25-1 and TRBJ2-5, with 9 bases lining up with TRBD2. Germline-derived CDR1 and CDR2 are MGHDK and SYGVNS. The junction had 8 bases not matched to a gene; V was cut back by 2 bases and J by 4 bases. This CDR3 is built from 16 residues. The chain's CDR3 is CASSESGRGGLETQYF. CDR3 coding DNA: TGTGCCAGCAGTGAAAGCGGGCGGGGGGGATTAGAGACCCAGTACTTC.

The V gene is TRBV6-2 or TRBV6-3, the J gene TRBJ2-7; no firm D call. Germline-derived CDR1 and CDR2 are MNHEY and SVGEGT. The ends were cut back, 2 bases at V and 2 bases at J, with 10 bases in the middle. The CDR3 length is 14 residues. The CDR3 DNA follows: TGTGCCAGCAGTTACCTTATAGGGACCTACGAGCAGTACTTC. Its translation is CASSYLIGTYEQYF.

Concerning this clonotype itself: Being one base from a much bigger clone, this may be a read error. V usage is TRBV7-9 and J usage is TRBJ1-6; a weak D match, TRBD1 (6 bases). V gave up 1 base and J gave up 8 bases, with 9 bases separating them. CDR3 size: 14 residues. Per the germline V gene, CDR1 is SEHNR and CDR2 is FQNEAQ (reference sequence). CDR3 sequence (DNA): TGTGCCAGCAGCTTAGGACAGGATGATTCACCCCTCCACTTT. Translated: CASSLGQDDSPLHF.

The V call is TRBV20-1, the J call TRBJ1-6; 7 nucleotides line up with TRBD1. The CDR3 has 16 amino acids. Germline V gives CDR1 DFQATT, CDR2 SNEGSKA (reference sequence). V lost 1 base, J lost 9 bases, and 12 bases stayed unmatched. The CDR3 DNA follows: TGCAGTGCTAGAGCCCCCGACAGGGATATTGGTTCACCCCTCCACTTT. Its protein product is CSARAPDRDIGSPLHF.

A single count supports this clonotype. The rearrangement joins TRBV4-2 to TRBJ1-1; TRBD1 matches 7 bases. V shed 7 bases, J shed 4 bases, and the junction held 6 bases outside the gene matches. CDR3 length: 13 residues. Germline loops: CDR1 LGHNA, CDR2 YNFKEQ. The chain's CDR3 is CASKGRGGTEAFF. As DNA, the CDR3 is TGTGCCAGCAAAGGCAGGGGGGGCACTGAAGCTTTCTTT.

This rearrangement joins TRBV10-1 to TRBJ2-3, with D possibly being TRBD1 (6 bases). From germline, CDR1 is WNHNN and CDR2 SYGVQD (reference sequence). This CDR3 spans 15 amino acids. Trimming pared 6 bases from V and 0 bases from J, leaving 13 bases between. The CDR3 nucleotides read TGCGCCAGCAGCTCCGTGACAGGAAGCACAGATACGCAGTATTTT. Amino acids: CASSSVTGSTDTQYF.

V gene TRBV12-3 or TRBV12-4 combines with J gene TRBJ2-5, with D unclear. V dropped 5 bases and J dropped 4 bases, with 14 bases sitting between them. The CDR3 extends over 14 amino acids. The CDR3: CASSPLLARETQYF. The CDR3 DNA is TGTGCCAGCAGTCCCCTCCTGGCCCGAGAGACCCAGTACTTC.